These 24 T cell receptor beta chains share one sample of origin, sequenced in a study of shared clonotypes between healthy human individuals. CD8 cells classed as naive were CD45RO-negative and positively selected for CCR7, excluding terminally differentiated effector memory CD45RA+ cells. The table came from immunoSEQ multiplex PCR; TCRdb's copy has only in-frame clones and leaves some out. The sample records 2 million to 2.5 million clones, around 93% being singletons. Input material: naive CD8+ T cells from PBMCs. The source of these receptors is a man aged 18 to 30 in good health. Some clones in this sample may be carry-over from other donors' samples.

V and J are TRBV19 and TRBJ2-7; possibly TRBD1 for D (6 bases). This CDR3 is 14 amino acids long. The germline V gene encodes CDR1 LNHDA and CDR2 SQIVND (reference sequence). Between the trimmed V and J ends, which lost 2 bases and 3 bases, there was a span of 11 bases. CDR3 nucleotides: TGTGCCAGTAGTATAAGGACAGAGTACTACGAGCAGTACTTC. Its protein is CASSIRTEYYEQYF.

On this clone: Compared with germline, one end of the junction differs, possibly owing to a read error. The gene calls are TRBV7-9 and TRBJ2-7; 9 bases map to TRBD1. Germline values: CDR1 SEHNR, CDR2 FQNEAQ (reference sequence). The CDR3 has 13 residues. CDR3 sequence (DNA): TGTGCCAGCAGCCCCGGGACAGGGTTGGGGAACGTCTTC. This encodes CASSPGTGLGNVF.

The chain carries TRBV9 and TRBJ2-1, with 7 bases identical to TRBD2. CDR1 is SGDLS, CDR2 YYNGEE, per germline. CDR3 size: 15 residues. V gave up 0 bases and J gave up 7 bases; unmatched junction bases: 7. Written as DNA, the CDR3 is TGTGCCAGCAGCGTAGCGGGGGGAGGTAAGAATGAGCAGTTCTTC. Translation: CASSVAGGGKNEQFF.

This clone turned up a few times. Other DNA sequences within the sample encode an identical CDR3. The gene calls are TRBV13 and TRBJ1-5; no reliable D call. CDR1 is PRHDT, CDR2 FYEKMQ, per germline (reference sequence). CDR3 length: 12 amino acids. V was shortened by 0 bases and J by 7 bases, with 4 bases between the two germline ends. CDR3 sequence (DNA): TGTGCCAGCAGCTTAGGCAGACAGCCCCAGCATTTT. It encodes CASSLGRQPQHF.

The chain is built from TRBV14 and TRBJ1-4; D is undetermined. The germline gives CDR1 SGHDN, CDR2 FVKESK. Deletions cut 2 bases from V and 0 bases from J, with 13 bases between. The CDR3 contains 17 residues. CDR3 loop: CASSQRRGVPTNEKLFF. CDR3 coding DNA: TGTGCCAGCAGCCAAAGGCGGGGTGTTCCAACTAATGAAAAACTGTTTTTT.

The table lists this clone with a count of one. The CDR3, as DNA: TGTGCCAGCAGCTATAGAGCTAGCGGGACCTCCTACAATGAGCAGTTCTTC. This translates into CASSYRASGTSYNEQFF. The chain combines TRBV7-9 with TRBJ2-1, with 9 bases fitting TRBD2. The junction had 7 bases not matched to a gene; V was cut back by 4 bases and J by 0 bases. The CDR3 runs 17 residues. In germline, CDR1 is SEHNR, CDR2 FQNEAQ (reference sequence).

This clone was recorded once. CDR3 nucleotide sequence: TGTGCCAGCAGTTTAATCCCGGGAATTGAAAAACTGTTTTTT. Encoded protein: CASSLIPGIEKLFF. The V call is TRBV27, the J call TRBJ1-4; D is unclear. Trimming left V 2 bases short and J 7 bases short, with 11 bases between. CDR3 length equals 14 residues. Per germline, CDR1 MNHEY and CDR2 SMNVEV (reference sequence).

DNA for the CDR3: TGTGCCACCAGCAGAGATCATCCGGCTAGCGTCTCCTACGAGCAGTACTTC. This gives the protein CATSRDHPASVSYEQYF. The chain carries TRBV15 and TRBJ2-7, with D perhaps TRBD2 (6 bases). In germline, CDR1 is LNHNV, CDR2 YYDKDF (reference sequence). The CDR3 is 17 residues long. Deletions cut 0 bases from V and 0 bases from J, with 15 bases between.

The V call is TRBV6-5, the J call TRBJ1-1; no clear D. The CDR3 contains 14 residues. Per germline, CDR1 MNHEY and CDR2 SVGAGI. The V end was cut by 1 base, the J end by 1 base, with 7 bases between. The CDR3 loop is CASSYLLGNTEAFF. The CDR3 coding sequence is TGTGCCAGCAGTTACTTACTGGGGAACACTGAAGCTTTCTTT.

The CDR3 nucleotides read TGTGCCAGCAGCTCCTGGAATCTCGGGACAGGGGATTCCGAGCAGTACTTC. This translates into CASSSWNLGTGDSEQYF. The rearrangement uses TRBV11-2 and TRBJ2-7, with 10 bases that match TRBD1. Germline trimming cut 4 bases from V and 6 bases from J; bases unmatched to any gene: 15. The CDR3 runs to 17 residues. In germline, CDR1 is SGHAT, CDR2 FQNNGV.

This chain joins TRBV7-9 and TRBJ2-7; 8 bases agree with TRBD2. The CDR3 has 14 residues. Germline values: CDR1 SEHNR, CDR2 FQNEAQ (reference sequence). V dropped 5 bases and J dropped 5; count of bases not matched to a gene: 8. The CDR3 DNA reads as TGTGCCAGCAGCACGGGAGGGCCTAACAACGAGCAGTACTTC. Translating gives CASSTGGPNNEQYF.

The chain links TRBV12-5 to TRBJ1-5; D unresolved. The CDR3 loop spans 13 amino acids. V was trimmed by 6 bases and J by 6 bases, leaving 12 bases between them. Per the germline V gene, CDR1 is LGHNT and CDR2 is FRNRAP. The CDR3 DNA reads TGTGCTAGTGGCTTTGGCTCGGGTCAGCCCCAGCATTTT. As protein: CASGFGSGQPQHF.

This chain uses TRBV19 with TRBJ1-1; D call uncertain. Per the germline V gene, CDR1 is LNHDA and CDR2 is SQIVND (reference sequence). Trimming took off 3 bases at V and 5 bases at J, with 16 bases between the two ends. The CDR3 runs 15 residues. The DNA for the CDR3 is TGTGCCAGTAGTATTACAGCTACTTCGAATACTGAAGCTTTCTTT. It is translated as CASSITATSNTEAFF.

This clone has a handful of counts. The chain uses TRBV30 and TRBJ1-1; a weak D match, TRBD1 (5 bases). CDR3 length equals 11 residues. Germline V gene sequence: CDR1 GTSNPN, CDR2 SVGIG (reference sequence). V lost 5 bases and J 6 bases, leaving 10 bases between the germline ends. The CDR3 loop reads CAWGATAEAFF. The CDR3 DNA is TGTGCCTGGGGCGCGACAGCTGAAGCTTTCTTT.

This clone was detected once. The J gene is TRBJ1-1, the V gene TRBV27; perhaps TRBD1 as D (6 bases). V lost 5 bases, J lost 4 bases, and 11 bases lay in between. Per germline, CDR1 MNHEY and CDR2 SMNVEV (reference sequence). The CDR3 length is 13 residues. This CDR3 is CASSPRGRTEAFF. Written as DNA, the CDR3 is TGTGCCAGCAGTCCCAGGGGCCGCACTGAAGCTTTCTTT.

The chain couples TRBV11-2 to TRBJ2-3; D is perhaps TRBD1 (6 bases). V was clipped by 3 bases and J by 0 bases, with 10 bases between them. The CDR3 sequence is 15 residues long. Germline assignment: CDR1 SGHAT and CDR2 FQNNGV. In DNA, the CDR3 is TGTGCCAGCAGCTTCATTAGGGGGAGCACAGATACGCAGTATTTT. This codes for CASSFIRGSTDTQYF.

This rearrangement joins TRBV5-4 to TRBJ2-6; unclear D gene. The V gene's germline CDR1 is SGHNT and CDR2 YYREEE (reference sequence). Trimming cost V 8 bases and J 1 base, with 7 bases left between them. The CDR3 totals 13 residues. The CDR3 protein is CASRGSGANVLTF. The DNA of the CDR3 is TGTGCCAGTAGAGGATCTGGGGCCAACGTCCTGACTTTC.

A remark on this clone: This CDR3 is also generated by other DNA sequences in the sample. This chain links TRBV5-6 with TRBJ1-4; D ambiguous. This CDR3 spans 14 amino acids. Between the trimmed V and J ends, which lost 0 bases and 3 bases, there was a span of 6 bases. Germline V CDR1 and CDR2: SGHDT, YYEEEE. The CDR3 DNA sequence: TGTGCCAGCAGCTTGGGCGGTTCTAATGAAAAACTGTTTTTT. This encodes CASSLGGSNEKLFF.

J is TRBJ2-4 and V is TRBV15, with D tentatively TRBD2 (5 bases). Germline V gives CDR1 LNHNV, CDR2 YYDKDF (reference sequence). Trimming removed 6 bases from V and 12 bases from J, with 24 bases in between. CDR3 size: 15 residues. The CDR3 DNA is TGTGCCACCAGGCATACGGGGTCAGCACACCCCGATCAGTACTTC. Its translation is CATRHTGSAHPDQYF.

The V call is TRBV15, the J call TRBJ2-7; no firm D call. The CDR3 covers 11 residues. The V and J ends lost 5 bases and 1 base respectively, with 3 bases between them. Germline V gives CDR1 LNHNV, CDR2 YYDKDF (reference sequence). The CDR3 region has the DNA TGTGCCACCAGCGTATCCTACGAGCAGTACTTC. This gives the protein CATSVSYEQYF.

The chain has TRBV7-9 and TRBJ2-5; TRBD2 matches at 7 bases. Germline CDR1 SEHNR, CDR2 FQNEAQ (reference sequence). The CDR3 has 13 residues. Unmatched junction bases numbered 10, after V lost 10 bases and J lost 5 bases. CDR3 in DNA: TGTGCCACCCGGGATGGGACTATCGAGACCCAGTACTTC. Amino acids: CATRDGTIETQYF. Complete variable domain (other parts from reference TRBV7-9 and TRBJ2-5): DTGVSQNPRHKITKRGQNVTFRCDPISEHNRLYWYRQTLGQGPEFLTYFQNEAQLEKSRLLSDRFSAERPKGSFSTLEIQRTEQGDSAMYLCATRDGTIETQYFGPGTRLLVL.

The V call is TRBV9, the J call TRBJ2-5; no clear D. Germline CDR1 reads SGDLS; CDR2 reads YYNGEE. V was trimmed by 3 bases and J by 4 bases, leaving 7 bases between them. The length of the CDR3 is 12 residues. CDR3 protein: CASSGYTETQYF. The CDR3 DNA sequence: TGTGCCAGCAGCGGGTACACAGAGACCCAGTACTTC.

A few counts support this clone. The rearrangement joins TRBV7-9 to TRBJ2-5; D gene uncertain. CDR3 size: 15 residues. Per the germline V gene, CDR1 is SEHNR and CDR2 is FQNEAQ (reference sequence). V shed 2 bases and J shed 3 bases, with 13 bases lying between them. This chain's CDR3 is CASSLRVGSEETQYF. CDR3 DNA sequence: TGTGCCAGCAGCTTAAGGGTCGGATCGGAAGAGACCCAGTACTTC.

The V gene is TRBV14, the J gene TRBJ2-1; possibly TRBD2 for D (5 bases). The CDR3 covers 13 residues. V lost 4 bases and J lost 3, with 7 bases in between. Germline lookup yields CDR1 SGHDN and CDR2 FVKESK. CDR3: CASSPDFYNEQFF. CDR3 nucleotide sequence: TGTGCCAGCAGCCCGGACTTCTACAATGAGCAGTTCTTC. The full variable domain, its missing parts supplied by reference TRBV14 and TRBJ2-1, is EAGVTQFPSHSVIEKGQTVTLRCDPISGHDNLYWYRRVMGKEIKFLLHFVKESKQDESGMPNNRFLAERTGGTYSTLKVQPAELEDSGVYFCASSPDFYNEQFFGPGTRLTVL.